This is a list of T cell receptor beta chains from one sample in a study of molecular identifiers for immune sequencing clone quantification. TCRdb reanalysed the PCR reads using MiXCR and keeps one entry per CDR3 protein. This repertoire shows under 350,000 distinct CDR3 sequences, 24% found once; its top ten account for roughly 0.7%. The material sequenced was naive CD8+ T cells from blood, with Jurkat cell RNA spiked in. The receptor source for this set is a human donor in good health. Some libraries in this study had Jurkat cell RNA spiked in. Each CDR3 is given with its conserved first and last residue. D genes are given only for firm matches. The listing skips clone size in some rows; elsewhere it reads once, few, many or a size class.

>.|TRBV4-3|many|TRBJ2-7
CASSQHPKAYEQYF
TGCGCCAGCAGCCAGCACCCCAAGGCCTACGAGCAGTACTTC
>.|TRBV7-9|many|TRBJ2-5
CASSSPPVPDRQETQYF
TGTGCCAGCAGCTCGCCCCCGGTTCCCGACAGGCAAGAGACCCAGTACTTC
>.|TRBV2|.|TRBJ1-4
CASDTIHNEKLFF
TGTGCCAGTGACACAATTCATAATGAAAAACTGTTTTTT
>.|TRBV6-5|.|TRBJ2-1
CASSYSSRGGEQFF
TGTGCCAGCAGTTACTCTTCGCGAGGGGGTGAGCAGTTCTTC
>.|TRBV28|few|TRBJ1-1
CASRVATEAFF
TGTGCCAGCAGGGTGGCCACTGAAGCTTTCTTT
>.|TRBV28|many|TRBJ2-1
CASSYSDSYNEQFF
TGTGCCAGCAGTTACTCGGACAGTTACAATGAGCAGTTCTTC
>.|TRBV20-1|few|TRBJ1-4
CSARDRSGLGEKLFF
TGCAGTGCTAGAGATAGGTCCGGGCTTGGGGAAAAACTGTTTTTT
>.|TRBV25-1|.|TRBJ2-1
CASSPSVVEEQFF
TGTGCCAGCAGTCCCTCAGTGGTGGAGGAGCAGTTCTTC
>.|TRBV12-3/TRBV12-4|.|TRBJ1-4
CASSPEGYGAPNEKLFF
TGTGCCAGCAGTCCAGAAGGGTATGGGGCTCCTAATGAAAAACTGTTTTTT
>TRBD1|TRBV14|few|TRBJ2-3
CASSLANVITGALDTQYF
TGTGCCAGCAGCCTCGCGAACGTAATTACAGGGGCGTTAGATACGCAGTATTTT
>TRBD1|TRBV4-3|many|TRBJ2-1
CASSQVDRDNEQFF
TGCGCCAGCAGCCAGGTGGACAGGGATAATGAGCAGTTCTTC
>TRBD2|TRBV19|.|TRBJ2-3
CASSISPAGGTDTQYF
TGTGCCAGTAGTATATCGCCGGCGGGAGGTACAGATACGCAGTATTTT
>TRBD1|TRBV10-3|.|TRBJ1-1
CAISDPTGGNTEAFF
TGTGCCATCAGTGACCCAACAGGGGGTAACACTGAAGCTTTCTTT
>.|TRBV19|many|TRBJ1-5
CASSILGAESNQPQHF
TGTGCCAGTAGTATTTTGGGGGCAGAAAGCAATCAGCCCCAGCATTTT
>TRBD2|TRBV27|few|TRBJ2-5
CASSLTSGRAIPEETQYF
TGTGCCAGCAGCTTGACTAGCGGGAGGGCCATACCCGAAGAGACCCAGTACTTC
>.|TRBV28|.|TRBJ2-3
CASRLVPYPTDTQYF
TGTGCCTCGCGACTAGTTCCTTATCCCACAGATACGCAGTATTTT
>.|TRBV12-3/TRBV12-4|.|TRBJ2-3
CASSPRNKGHTQYF
TGTGCCAGCAGTCCCCGAAATAAGGGGCATACGCAGTATTTT
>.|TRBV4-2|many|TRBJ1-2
CASSQEMSGAYGYTF
TGTGCCAGCAGCCAAGAAATGTCAGGAGCTTATGGCTACACCTTC
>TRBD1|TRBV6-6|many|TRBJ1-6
CASSSPPDRETYNSPLHF
TGTGCCAGCAGTTCTCCTCCCGACAGGGAAACCTATAATTCACCCCTCCACTTT
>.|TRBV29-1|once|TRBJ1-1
CSVETGRVLLKNTEAFF
TGCAGCGTTGAAACAGGGAGGGTGCTACTGAAGAACACTGAAGCTTTCTTT
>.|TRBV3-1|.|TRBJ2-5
CASSQVADYETQYF
TGTGCCAGCAGCCAAGTGGCAGATTACGAGACCCAGTACTTC
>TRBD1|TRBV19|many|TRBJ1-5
CASSIGQGANQPQHF
TGTGCCAGTAGTATAGGCCAGGGGGCGAATCAGCCCCAGCATTTT
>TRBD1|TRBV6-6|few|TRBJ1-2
CASSDRSYGYTF
TGTGCCAGTTCGGACAGGTCCTATGGCTACACCTTC
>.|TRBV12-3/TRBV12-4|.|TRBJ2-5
CASSLLLQGESQYF
TGTGCCAGCAGCCTTCTCCTCCAGGGTGAGAGCCAGTACTTC
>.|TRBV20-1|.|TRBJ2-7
CSARDGNSPLYEQYF
TGCAGTGCTAGAGATGGCAATAGCCCCCTCTACGAGCAGTACTTC
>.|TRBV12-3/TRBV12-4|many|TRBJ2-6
CASSYGRSGANVLTF
TGTGCCAGCAGTTATGGTCGTTCTGGGGCCAACGTCCTGACTTTC
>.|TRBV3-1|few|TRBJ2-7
CASSQRVNYEQYF
TGTGCCAGCAGCCAAAGGGTGAACTACGAGCAGTACTTC
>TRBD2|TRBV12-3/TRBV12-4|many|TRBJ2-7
CASSGGGLAAEQYF
TGTGCCAGCAGTGGAGGGGGACTAGCTGCCGAGCAGTACTTC
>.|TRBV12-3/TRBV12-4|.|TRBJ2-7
CASSLYAGTPYPYEQYF
TGTGCCAGCAGTCTCTACGCAGGGACTCCATACCCCTACGAGCAGTACTTC
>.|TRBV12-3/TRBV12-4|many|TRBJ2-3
CASSPFADTQYF
TGTGCCAGCAGCCCATTCGCAGATACGCAGTATTTT
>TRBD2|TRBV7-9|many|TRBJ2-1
CASSSSSGPEPYNEQFF
TGTGCCAGCAGCTCAAGTAGCGGGCCCGAACCCTACAATGAGCAGTTCTTC
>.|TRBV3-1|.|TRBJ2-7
CASSQPDQGWEQYF
TGTGCCAGCAGCCAACCGGACCAAGGATGGGAGCAGTACTTC
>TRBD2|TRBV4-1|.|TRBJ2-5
CASSRGLGEEAQYF
TGCGCCAGCAGCCGCGGACTAGGGGAAGAGGCCCAGTACTTC
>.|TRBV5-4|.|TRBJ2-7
CASSPPDSSSYEQYF
TGTGCCAGCAGCCCCCCGGACAGTTCCTCCTACGAGCAGTACTTC
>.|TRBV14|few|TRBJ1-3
CASSQGQTSGNTIYF
TGTGCCAGCAGCCAAGGACAGACCTCTGGAAACACCATATATTTT
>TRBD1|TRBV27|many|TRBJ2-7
CASSLSSAGGWEQYF
TGTGCCAGCAGTTTATCGAGTGCAGGGGGATGGGAGCAGTACTTC
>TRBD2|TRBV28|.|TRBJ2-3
CASRLGLALGDTQYF
TGTGCCAGCAGATTGGGACTAGCGCTGGGAGATACGCAGTATTTT
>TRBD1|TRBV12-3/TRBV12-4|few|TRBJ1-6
CASSPWGQGDSPLHF
TGTGCCAGCAGTCCATGGGGACAGGGAGATTCACCCCTCCACTTT
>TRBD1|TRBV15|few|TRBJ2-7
CATSNHRDPGQDLYEQYF
TGTGCCACCAGCAACCACAGAGACCCGGGACAGGACCTCTACGAGCAGTACTTC
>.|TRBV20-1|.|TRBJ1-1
CSATDSMNTEAFF
TGCAGTGCAACTGACAGCATGAACACTGAAGCTTTCTTT
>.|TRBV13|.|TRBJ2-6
CASSPHTVLGANVLTF
TGTGCCAGCAGCCCCCATACGGTTTTGGGGGCCAACGTCCTGACTTTC
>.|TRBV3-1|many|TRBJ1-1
CASSQGVGTEAFF
TGTGCCAGCAGCCAGGGGGTTGGCACTGAAGCTTTCTTT
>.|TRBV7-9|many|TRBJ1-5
CASSSGHTSSNQPQHF
TGTGCCAGCAGCTCCGGACATACTTCTAGCAATCAGCCCCAGCATTTT
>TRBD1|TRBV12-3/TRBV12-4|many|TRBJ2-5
CASAPGQGSSETQYF
TGTGCCAGCGCCCCGGGACAGGGGTCCTCGGAGACCCAGTACTTC
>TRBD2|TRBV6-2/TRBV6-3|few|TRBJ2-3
CASSYSITSGTKEDTQYF
TGTGCCAGCAGTTACTCGATCACTAGCGGGACCAAAGAGGATACGCAGTATTTT
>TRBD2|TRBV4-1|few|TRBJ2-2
CASSQDGSGGTGELFF
TGCGCCAGCAGCCAAGATGGTAGCGGGGGCACCGGGGAGCTGTTTTTT
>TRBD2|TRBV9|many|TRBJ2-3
CASSPASGGAGDTQYF
TGTGCCAGCAGCCCAGCTAGCGGGGGGGCTGGAGATACGCAGTATTTT
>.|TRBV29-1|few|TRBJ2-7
CSVEDRQASSYEQYF
TGCAGCGTTGAAGATCGACAGGCGTCCTCCTACGAGCAGTACTTC
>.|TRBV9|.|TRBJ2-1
CASSVLSGNYNEQFF
TGTGCCAGCAGCGTTCTATCCGGGAACTACAATGAGCAGTTCTTC
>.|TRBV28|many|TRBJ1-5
CASSHYSNQPQHF
TGTGCCAGCAGCCACTATAGCAATCAGCCCCAGCATTTT
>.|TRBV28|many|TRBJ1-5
CASSPNRRNQPQHF
TGTGCCAGCAGTCCAAACAGACGCAATCAGCCCCAGCATTTT
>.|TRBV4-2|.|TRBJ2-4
CASSDFPSGSPPAKNIQYF
TGTGCCAGCAGCGACTTTCCCAGCGGAAGCCCCCCAGCCAAAAACATTCAGTACTTC
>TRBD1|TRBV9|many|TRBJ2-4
CASSQTGGKNIQYF
TGTGCCAGCAGCCAGACAGGGGGCAAAAACATTCAGTACTTC
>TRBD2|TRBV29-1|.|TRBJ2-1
CSVGLAGPYNEQFF
TGCAGCGTGGGACTAGCGGGTCCCTACAATGAGCAGTTCTTC